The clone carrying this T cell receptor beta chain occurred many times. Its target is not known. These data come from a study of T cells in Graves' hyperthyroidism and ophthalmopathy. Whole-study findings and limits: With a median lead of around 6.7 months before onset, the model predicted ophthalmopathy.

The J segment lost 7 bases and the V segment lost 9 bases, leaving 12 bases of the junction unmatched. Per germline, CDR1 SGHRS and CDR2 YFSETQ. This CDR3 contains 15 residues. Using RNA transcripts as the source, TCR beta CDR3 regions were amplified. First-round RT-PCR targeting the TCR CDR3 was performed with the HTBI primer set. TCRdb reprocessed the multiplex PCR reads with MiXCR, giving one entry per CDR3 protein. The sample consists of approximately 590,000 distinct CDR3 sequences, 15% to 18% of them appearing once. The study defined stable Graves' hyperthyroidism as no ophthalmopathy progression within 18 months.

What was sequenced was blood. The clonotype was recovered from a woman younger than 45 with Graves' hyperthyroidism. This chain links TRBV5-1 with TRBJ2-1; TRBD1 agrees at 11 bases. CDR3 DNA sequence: TGCGCCAACCTCGCCACGGGACAGGGGGAGAATGAGCAGTTCTTC. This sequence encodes CANLATGQGENEQFF.